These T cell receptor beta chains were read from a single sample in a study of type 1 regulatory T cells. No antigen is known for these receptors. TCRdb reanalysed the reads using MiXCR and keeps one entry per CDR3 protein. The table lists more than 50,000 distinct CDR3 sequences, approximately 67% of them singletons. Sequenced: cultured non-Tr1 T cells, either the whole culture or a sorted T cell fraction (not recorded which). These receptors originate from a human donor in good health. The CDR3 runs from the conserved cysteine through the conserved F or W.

CDR3aa: CASSPAGTRTSEQYF
v_gene: TRBV27
j_gene: TRBJ2-7

CDR3aa: CASSRGANKNIQYF
v_gene: TRBV11-2
j_gene: TRBJ2-4

CDR3aa: CASSERLERDTQYF
v_gene: TRBV6-1
j_gene: TRBJ2-3

CDR3aa: CASSLLGGGSAARNEQFF
v_gene: TRBV7-3
j_gene: TRBJ2-1

CDR3aa: CASSTDRETDTQYF
v_gene: TRBV7-9
j_gene: TRBJ2-3

CDR3aa: CSAYIPGLAGEEQFF
v_gene: TRBV20-1
j_gene: TRBJ2-1

CDR3aa: CASKPGLAGGLLYTDTQYF
v_gene: TRBV5-6
j_gene: TRBJ2-3

CDR3aa: CSAPDRGVSGEQYF
v_gene: TRBV20-1
j_gene: TRBJ2-7

CDR3aa: CASSRPREVHEQFF
v_gene: TRBV5-1
j_gene: TRBJ2-1

CDR3aa: CASSLRVYNEQFF
v_gene: TRBV13
j_gene: TRBJ2-1

CDR3aa: CSARDEATDTQYF
v_gene: TRBV20-1
j_gene: TRBJ2-3

CDR3aa: CASSVLRGAGGYTF
v_gene: TRBV9
j_gene: TRBJ1-2

CDR3aa: CASSWTSGFNNEQFF
v_gene: TRBV5-1
j_gene: TRBJ2-1

CDR3aa: CASSLTANTEAFF
v_gene: TRBV6-2/TRBV6-3
j_gene: TRBJ1-1

CDR3aa: CASSYLAGGIYNEQFF
v_gene: TRBV6-2/TRBV6-3
j_gene: TRBJ2-1

CDR3aa: CASCSQGLDEQYF
v_gene: TRBV27
j_gene: TRBJ2-7

CDR3aa: CASSVEAAGQTQYF
v_gene: TRBV9
j_gene: TRBJ2-5

CDR3aa: CSQTGGSYEQYF
v_gene: TRBV20-1
j_gene: TRBJ2-7

CDR3aa: CASNGPLDTEAFF
v_gene: TRBV28
j_gene: TRBJ1-1

CDR3aa: CSASYRTGTSTQYF
v_gene: TRBV20-1
j_gene: TRBJ2-3

CDR3aa: CSARNPDSNQPQHF
v_gene: TRBV20-1
j_gene: TRBJ1-5

CDR3aa: CASSFDGRSYNEQFF
v_gene: TRBV7-8
j_gene: TRBJ2-1

CDR3aa: CASSQGGRATWETQYF
v_gene: TRBV3-1
j_gene: TRBJ2-5

CDR3aa: CASSDPGKASEQFF
v_gene: TRBV6-4
j_gene: TRBJ2-1

CDR3aa: CASSLVGGAGTEAFF
v_gene: TRBV5-1
j_gene: TRBJ1-1

CDR3aa: CASSSRGGDADTQYF
v_gene: TRBV5-1
j_gene: TRBJ2-3

CDR3aa: CSARDGGGQPQHF
v_gene: TRBV20-1
j_gene: TRBJ1-5

CDR3aa: CASSHLPQMGRTDTQYF
v_gene: TRBV4-1
j_gene: TRBJ2-3

CDR3aa: CASSLGTTTSREQYF
v_gene: TRBV27
j_gene: TRBJ2-7

CDR3aa: CASSSSQETEAFF
v_gene: TRBV5-1
j_gene: TRBJ1-1

CDR3aa: CASSFSGRVLGSPLHF
v_gene: TRBV12-3/TRBV12-4
j_gene: TRBJ1-6

CDR3aa: CASSGTGANTGELFF
v_gene: TRBV5-1
j_gene: TRBJ2-2

CDR3aa: CSANPPRRRFSYNEQFF
v_gene: TRBV20-1
j_gene: TRBJ2-1

CDR3aa: CASSLWSENSPLHF
v_gene: TRBV28
j_gene: TRBJ1-6

CDR3aa: CASSLAGGNTIYF
v_gene: TRBV7-2
j_gene: TRBJ1-3